This TCR beta chain comes out of a study of memory B cells and T cells in multiple sclerosis. After stimulus-free culture, autoproliferating CFSE-dim and non-proliferating CFSE-high T cells were sequenced separately. Replicate wells were pooled after approximately 7 days of stimulus-free culture of some 50 million CFSE-labeled PBMCs. CFSE at 0.5 uM labeled the PBMCs, which were then cultured unstimulated. Study-level results: Normalization was needed because clone-set size differences affected shared clonotype counts.

For this clone: The antigen remains undetermined.

Data came from immunoSEQ multiplex PCR; TCRdb stores just in-frame clones and leaves some out. The data hold about 46,000 clones, with 82% observed a single time. Germline CDR1 reads MNHEY; CDR2 reads SVGAGI. The CDR3 loop spans 14 amino acids. V lost 1 base and J 2 bases, leaving 5 bases between the germline ends. Sequencing input: PBMCs from blood kept in culture. This chain links TRBV6-5 with TRBJ1-4; no firm D call. This sequence originates from a human donor with multiple sclerosis. The CDR3 loop is CASSYYITNEKLFF. In nucleotides, the CDR3 is TGTGCCAGCAGTTACTACATTACTAATGAAAAACTGTTTTTT.